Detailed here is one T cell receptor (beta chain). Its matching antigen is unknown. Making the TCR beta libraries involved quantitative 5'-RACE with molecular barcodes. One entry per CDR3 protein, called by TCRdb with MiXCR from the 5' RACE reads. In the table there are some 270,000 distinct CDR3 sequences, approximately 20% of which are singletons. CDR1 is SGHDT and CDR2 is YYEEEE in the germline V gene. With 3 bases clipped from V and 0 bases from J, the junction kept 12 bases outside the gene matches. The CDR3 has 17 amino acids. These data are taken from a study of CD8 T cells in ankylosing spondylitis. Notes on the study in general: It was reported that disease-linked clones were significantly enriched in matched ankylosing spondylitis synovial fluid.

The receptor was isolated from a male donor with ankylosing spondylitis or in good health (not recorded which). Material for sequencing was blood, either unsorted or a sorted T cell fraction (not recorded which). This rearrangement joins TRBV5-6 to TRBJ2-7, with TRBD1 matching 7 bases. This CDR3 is CASSCVSQTGTSYEQYF. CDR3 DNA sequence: TGTGCCAGCAGCTGCGTATCGCAGACAGGGACCTCCTACGAGCAGTACTTC.